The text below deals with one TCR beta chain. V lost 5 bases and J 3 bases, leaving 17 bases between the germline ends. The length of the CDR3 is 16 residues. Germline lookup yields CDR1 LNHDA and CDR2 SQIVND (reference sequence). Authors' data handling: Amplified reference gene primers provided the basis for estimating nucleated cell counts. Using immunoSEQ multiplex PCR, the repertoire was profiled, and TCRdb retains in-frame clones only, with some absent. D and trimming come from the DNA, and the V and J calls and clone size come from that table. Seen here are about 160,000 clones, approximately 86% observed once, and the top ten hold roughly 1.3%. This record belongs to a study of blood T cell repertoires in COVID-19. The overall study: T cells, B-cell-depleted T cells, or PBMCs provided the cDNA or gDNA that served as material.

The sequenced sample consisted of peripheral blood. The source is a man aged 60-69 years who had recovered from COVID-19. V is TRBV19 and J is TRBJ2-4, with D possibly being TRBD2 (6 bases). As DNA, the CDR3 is TGTGCCAGTAGTCTCCTTGGGGGGACGATCAAAAACATTCAGTACTTC. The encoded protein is CASSLLGGTIKNIQYF.